This T cell receptor (beta chain) was captured by sequencing in a study of blood T cell repertoires in COVID-19. Study context: Donors in the United States, Italy and Spain gave samples during acute or convalescent COVID-19. PBMCs, B-cell-depleted T cells, or T cells were the source of the cDNA or gDNA that made up the material.

Authors' methods: Nucleated cell counts were estimated from reference gene primer amplification. Profiled with immunoSEQ multiplex PCR; TCRdb holds only in-frame clones, not every one. V and J calls plus clone size are reproduced from that table; the DNA served to infer D and trimming. Of a few hundred thousand clones listed, more than 80% were seen once; the top ten hold 0.95% to 1.5%. Trimming took off 1 base at V and 5 bases at J, with 8 bases between the two ends. There are 13 residues in the CDR3. Looked up from germline, CDR1 is MNHEY and CDR2 is SMNVEV (reference sequence). The clonotype originates from a man in his forties with acute or convalescent COVID-19. Sequenced sample: peripheral blood. The V call is TRBV27, the J call TRBJ2-5, with a weak D call TRBD2 (6 bases). Written as DNA, the CDR3 is TGTGCCAGCAGTTTATTTGCGGGGGAGACCCAGTACTTC. It yields the protein CASSLFAGETQYF.